This TCR beta chain was obtained from a study of a mutant IDH1 vaccine in newly diagnosed glioma. Study as a whole: Earlier therapy was either radiotherapy, temozolomide, or both, and most got both.

Whole-study results and caveats: Vaccination elicited immune responses in approximately 92% of patients. Any relationship between pseudoprogression and changes in top peripheral T cell clonotypes seemed absent.

The CDR3 runs 16 residues. V lost 2 bases and J 1 base, leaving 14 bases between the germline ends. Germline V CDR1 and CDR2: SNHLY, FYNNEI. Time point indicated: baseline, week 1 (first vaccination visit). Treatment of the sample: pre-vaccination baseline after standard-of-care therapy. To note about this clone: What it binds is unknown.

The protocol was immunoSEQ multiplex PCR, while the TCRdb copy is restricted to in-frame clones and leaves out a portion. The sample records 15,000 or so clones, more than 65% being singletons. J is TRBJ1-2 and V is TRBV2, with D tentatively TRBD1 (6 bases). This clonotype was obtained from a middle-aged man with glioma. Source: PBMCs, taken from a glioma patient treated with radiotherapy, temozolomide or both. In nucleotides, the CDR3 is TGTGCCAGCAGTGAAAGAGGGGGAAATATTAACTATGGCTACACCTTC. It is translated as CASSERGGNINYGYTF. Complete variable domain (other parts from reference TRBV2 and TRBJ1-2): EPEVTQTPSHQVTQMGQEVILRCVPISNHLYFYWYRQILGQKVEFLVSFYNNEISEKSEIFDDQFSVERPDGSNFTLKIRSTKLEDSAMYFCASSERGGNINYGYTFGSGTRLTVV.